This entry is about one T cell receptor beta chain. The PCR was carried out with 60 Vbeta primers and 13 Jbeta primers. The method was immunoSEQ multiplex PCR; TCRdb's version includes in-frame clones alone and lacks a portion of them. Of over 120,000 clones listed, about 73% are singletons. The data belong to a study of cytomegalovirus exposure and HLA in healthy donors. The V end was cut by 2 bases, the J end by 6 bases, with 10 bases between. The CDR3 has 13 amino acids. Germline CDR1 reads KGHSY; CDR2 reads FQNENV. Sequencing was performed on PBMCs. J is TRBJ1-1 and V is TRBV16; D perhaps matches TRBD1 (5 bases). This TCR was sampled from a woman aged 55-69 years in good health and CMV-seropositive. The CDR3 DNA follows: TGTGCCAGCAGCCAAATCCGGGGGGCTGAAGCTTTCTTT. Amino acid sequence: CASSQIRGAEAFF.